What follows is one T cell receptor (beta chain) and its context. The data originate from a study of blood T cell repertoires in COVID-19. In the study overall: Italy, Spain and the United States were the sources of the convalescent and acute COVID-19 samples. The cDNA or gDNA used as material had been derived from T cells, B-cell-depleted T cells, or PBMCs.

CDR3 length: 15 residues. Losses at the gene ends were 8 bases for V and 4 bases for J; bases not matched to a gene: 8. Germline CDR1 is SNHLY and CDR2 is FYNNEI. In the original processing: Nucleated cell number was recorded as an estimate derived from reference gene primer amplification. The method was immunoSEQ multiplex PCR; TCRdb's version includes in-frame clones alone and lacks a portion of them. The V and J calls and clone size were taken over from that table, and D and trimming were inferred from the DNA. The data show about 200,000 clones, around 80% seen once. The sample comprised peripheral blood. The clonotype was recovered from an elderly woman with acute or convalescent COVID-19. The gene calls are TRBV2 and TRBJ1-1; TRBD1 aligns across 12 bases. This CDR3 is CASVFRDRGLTEAFF. The CDR3 DNA is TGTGCCAGCGTATTCCGGGACAGGGGGCTCACTGAAGCTTTCTTT.